Listed here are 10 T cell receptor beta chains from one sample, sequenced in a study of blood T cell repertoires in COVID-19 (dated by TCRdb to 2020 to 2022). The method was the immunoSEQ multiplex PCR assay. TCRdb stores this immuneACCESS table with in-frame sequences only. Part of the clones is absent; in the studies checked, under half of the shortfall reflects unresolved V genes, and no reason is known for the rest. The sample table records roughly 250,000 clones; 85% of these occur just once. Clones ranked in the top ten supply about 0.91% of the sample. Sequenced input: peripheral blood. These receptors were taken from a man aged 35-49 years with acute or convalescent COVID-19.

This clone was counted a few times. J is TRBJ1-1 and V is TRBV4-3, with D maybe TRBD1 (6 bases). The CDR3 contains 15 residues. Trimming pared 2 bases from V and 1 base from J, leaving 11 bases between. Looked up from germline, CDR1 is LGHNA and CDR2 is YSLEER. The CDR3 loop reads CASSQPDRKNTEAFF. The CDR3 DNA reads as TGCGCCAGCAGCCAACCTGACAGGAAGAACACTGAAGCTTTCTTT.

The gene calls are TRBV18 and TRBJ1-2; 8 nucleotides align to TRBD1. This CDR3 has 15 amino acids. Germline-derived CDR1 and CDR2 are KGHSH and LQKENI. V shed 3 bases, J shed 6 bases, and the junction held 9 bases outside the gene matches. The CDR3 coding sequence is TGTGCCAGCTCACCCTCCGGGACAGGTGTGAATGGCTACACCTTC. Its protein is CASSPSGTGVNGYTF.

V usage is TRBV6-6 and J usage is TRBJ1-1; D is unclear. The germline V gene encodes CDR1 MNHNY and CDR2 SVGAGI (reference sequence). Trimming removed 5 bases at V and 2 bases at J, with 12 bases between. This CDR3 has 14 amino acids. CDR3 loop: CASSPPGVNTEAFF. CDR3 nucleotide sequence: TGTGCCAGCAGTCCCCCGGGTGTTAACACTGAAGCTTTCTTT.

The chain uses TRBV7-2 and TRBJ1-2; D is perhaps TRBD1 (6 bases). The CDR3 extends over 15 amino acids. Trimming removed 5 bases at V and 4 bases at J, with 17 bases between. CDR1 is SGHTA and CDR2 is FQGNSA in the germline V gene. CDR3 coding DNA: TGTGCCAGCAGCACCCGACTCCGGACAGCCTATGGCTACACCTTC. It encodes CASSTRLRTAYGYTF.

This clone showed up just once. The chain recombines TRBV7-3 with TRBJ2-7; 7 nucleotides match TRBD2. The V segment lost 1 base and the J segment 0 bases; nucleotides outside the gene matches: 6. Per the germline V gene, CDR1 is SGHTA and CDR2 is FQGTGA. The length of the CDR3 is 16 residues. The CDR3 sequence: CASSLRGGALSYEQYF. DNA for the CDR3: TGTGCCAGCAGCTTAAGGGGGGGTGCCCTCTCCTACGAGCAGTACTTC.

The chain has TRBV4-1 and TRBJ1-1; 8 positions match TRBD1. With V trimmed by 3 bases and J by 1 base, 4 bases remained unmatched. The V gene's germline CDR1 is MGHRA and CDR2 YSYEKL. There are 15 residues in the CDR3. The CDR3 spells CASSHVGQGNTEAFF. The CDR3 DNA reads as TGCGCCAGCAGCCACGTCGGACAGGGGAACACTGAAGCTTTCTTT.

This clone was observed once. The V gene is TRBV6-2 or TRBV6-3, the J gene TRBJ2-7; D not certain. Germline-derived CDR1 and CDR2 are MNHEY and SVGEGT. The CDR3 covers 15 residues. Trimming pared 0 bases from V and 0 bases from J, leaving 9 bases between. For the CDR3, the DNA is TGTGCCAGCAGTTACTCCCCCCGGGTCTCCTACGAGCAGTACTTC. Amino acids: CASSYSPRVSYEQYF.

This clone was observed a single time. This chain links TRBV14 with TRBJ2-7; no firm D call. The CDR3 is 11 amino acids. The V end lost 0 bases, the J end lost 7 bases, and 4 bases lay between the germline ends. Per germline, CDR1 SGHDN and CDR2 FVKESK. CDR3 sequence (DNA): TGTGCCAGCAGCCAAGAGAGGGAGCAGTACTTC. Encoded protein: CASSQEREQYF.

V and J are TRBV12-5 and TRBJ1-3; TRBD1 is a possible D gene (5 bases). Trimming took 3 bases from V and 0 from J, leaving 9 bases between them. The germline V gene encodes CDR1 LGHNT and CDR2 FRNRAP. CDR3 length equals 15 residues. CDR3 sequence reads: CASGFGGSSGNTIYF. The CDR3 DNA is TGTGCTAGTGGTTTTGGGGGGTCCTCTGGAAACACCATATATTTT.

Comments on this clone: This specimen includes other DNA sequences encoding the same CDR3. This chain connects TRBV9 to TRBJ1-5; D not certain. In germline, CDR1 is SGDLS, CDR2 YYNGEE. Between the trimmed V and J ends, which lost 3 bases and 2 bases, there was a span of 6 bases. The CDR3 is made up of 13 amino acids. CDR3 region: CASSASGNQPQHF. DNA of the CDR3: TGTGCCAGCAGCGCGTCGGGCAATCAGCCCCAGCATTTT.